The TCR beta chain described here comes from a study of early T cells in non-severe SARS-CoV-2 infection. In the study overall: The chains were unpaired, and the sequenced material was bulk RNA from unsorted whole blood. General observations from the study: Anti-spike CD8 responses were favored by VDJdb matching, which missed private and CD4 specificities.

In this sample, this clonotype turned up a few times. Its antigen is undetermined. The TCR library protocol attached unique molecular identifiers to the individual cDNA molecules. TCRdb used MiXCR to reprocess the 5' RACE reads, holding one entry per CDR3 protein. The sample gives about 100,000 distinct CDR3 sequences, roughly 13% of which show up once; 2% to 2.5% is in the top ten. Trimming cost V 7 bases and J 3 bases, with 15 bases left between them. This CDR3 has 15 residues. Per germline, CDR1 SNHLY and CDR2 FYNNEI. This clonotype was sampled from an adult who was a healthcare worker with PCR-confirmed SARS-CoV-2 infection or an uninfected control (not recorded which). V and J are TRBV2 and TRBJ2-2; D not resolved. Specimen: whole blood. The CDR3 DNA sequence: TGTGCCAGCAACTTGGACCGACGAGACACCGGGGAGCTGTTTTTT. This translates into CASNLDRRDTGELFF.